This section outlines one T cell receptor beta chain sequence together with its context. As processed by the authors: Reference gene primer amplification gave nucleated cell count estimates. Clones were read by immunoSEQ multiplex PCR, and TCRdb kept only the in-frame ones, dropping some. The DNA was the basis for D and trimming; V, J and clone size are from that table. The sample consists of fewer than 150,000 clones, 88% of them appearing once. These data belong to a study of blood T cell repertoires in COVID-19. Study context: Samples of COVID-19 (acute and convalescent) were obtained from the United States, Italy and Spain. PBMCs, B-cell-depleted T cells, or T cells provided the cDNA or gDNA that made up the material.

The V gene's germline CDR1 is LNHDA and CDR2 SQIVND (reference sequence). This CDR3 is 14 amino acids long. Trimming took 4 bases from V and 8 from J; bases not matched to a gene: 9. The TCR originated in a human donor in a cohort sampled during active COVID-19. The sequenced sample was peripheral blood. This chain connects TRBV19 to TRBJ1-2; 8 nucleotides align to TRBD1. The CDR3 reads CASSTDRGMNGYTF. The CDR3 DNA reads as TGTGCCAGTAGTACCGACAGGGGTATGAACGGCTACACCTTC.